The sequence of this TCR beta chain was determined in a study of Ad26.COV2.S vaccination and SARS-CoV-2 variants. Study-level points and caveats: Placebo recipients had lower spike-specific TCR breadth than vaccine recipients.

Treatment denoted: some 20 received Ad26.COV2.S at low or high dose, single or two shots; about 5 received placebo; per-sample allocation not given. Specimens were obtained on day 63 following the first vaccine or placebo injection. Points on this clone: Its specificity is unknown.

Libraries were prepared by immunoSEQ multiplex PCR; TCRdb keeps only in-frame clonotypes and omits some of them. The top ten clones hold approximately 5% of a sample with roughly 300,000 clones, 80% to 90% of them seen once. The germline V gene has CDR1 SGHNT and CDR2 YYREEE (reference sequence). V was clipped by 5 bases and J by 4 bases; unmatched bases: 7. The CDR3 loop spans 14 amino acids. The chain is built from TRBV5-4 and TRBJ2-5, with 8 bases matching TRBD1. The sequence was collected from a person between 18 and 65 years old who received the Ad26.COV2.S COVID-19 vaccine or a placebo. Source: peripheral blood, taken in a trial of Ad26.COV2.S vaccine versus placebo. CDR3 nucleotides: TGTGCCAGCAGTTTTATCGACAGGGGAGAGACCCAGTACTTC. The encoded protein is CASSFIDRGETQYF.